One and the same sample provided the 14 T cell receptor beta chains below, sequenced in a study of beta chain features in type 1 diabetes (dated by TCRdb to between 2018 and 2020). General findings and caveats noted by the study authors: A moderate but significant shortening of TCRB CDR3 length was observed in type 1 diabetes patients in all four CD4+ subsets.

Their antigens are not known. The library was obtained by the immunoSEQ multiplex PCR assay. All of the isolated RNA was reverse transcribed with the High Capacity cDNA Reverse Transcription Kit, so expressed TCRB transcripts were sequenced. Imported from immuneACCESS, the table was reduced by TCRdb to in-frame sequences with V and J called. These copies leave out some clones; in studies compared against another copy, an unresolved V gene accounts for under half, and the cause of the remainder is not known. The sample table holds approximately 270,000 clones, of which around 15% were seen once. Around 0.016% of the sample is in the top ten clones. Sequencing was carried out using naive CD4+ T cells from blood. Interpreted using the paper, the cell subset or site label stands for: true naive CD4+ T cells. These receptors came from a young man with type 1 diabetes.

The chain has TRBV6-5 and TRBJ1-5; D remains ambiguous. Germline V gene data show CDR1 as MNHEY and CDR2 as SVGAGI. This CDR3 is built from 13 residues. V gave up 4 bases and J gave up 4 bases, with 8 bases separating them. This CDR3 is CASSSGSNQPQHF. CDR3 nucleotide sequence: TGTGCCAGCAGTTCTGGGAGTAATCAGCCCCAGCATTTT.

The CDR3 region has the DNA TGTGCCAGCTCACCCGACAGGGGTGGCTACGAGCAGTACTTC. This codes for CASSPDRGGYEQYF. The chain carries TRBV18 and TRBJ2-7, with TRBD1 matching over 8 bases. CDR1 is KGHSH and CDR2 is LQKENI in the germline V gene. CDR3 length equals 14 residues. Germline trimming cut 3 bases from V and 3 bases from J; bases unmatched to any gene: 4.

This sequence joins TRBV28 and TRBJ1-1, with 9 bases identical to TRBD1. With V trimmed by 5 bases and J by 3 bases, 7 bases remained unmatched. The germline gives CDR1 MDHEN, CDR2 SYDVKM. This CDR3 has 15 amino acids. CDR3 sequence: CASSDYRGRDTEAFF. The CDR3 DNA is TGTGCCAGCAGTGACTACAGGGGGCGCGACACTGAAGCTTTCTTT.

This clone was counted a few times. The rearrangement uses TRBV4-3 and TRBJ1-2; 7 bases fit TRBD1. Germline V lookup: CDR1 LGHNA, CDR2 YSLEER. CDR3 length: 15 amino acids. V lost 1 base, J lost 2 bases, and 4 bases stayed unmatched. Here the CDR3 reads CASSQADRANYGYTF. The CDR3 DNA reads as TGCGCCAGCAGCCAAGCTGACAGGGCCAACTATGGCTACACCTTC.

This clone was detected a few times. In DNA form, the CDR3 reads TGTGCCATCAGGAGGGATCTCGGGAATGAGCAGTTCTTC. As protein: CAIRRDLGNEQFF. The rearrangement joins TRBV28 to TRBJ2-1; weak D call: TRBD2 (6 bases). The CDR3 has 13 residues. The V and J ends lost 10 bases and 7 bases respectively, with 17 bases between them. Germline V gene lookup returns CDR1 MDHEN and CDR2 SYDVKM.

This clone turned up a few times. This chain links TRBV18 with TRBJ1-1, with a weak D call TRBD1 (5 bases). The V end lost 2 bases, the J end lost 2 bases, and 15 bases lay between the germline ends. The germline gives CDR1 KGHSH, CDR2 LQKENI. The CDR3 loop spans 16 amino acids. The CDR3 region has the DNA TGTGCCAGCTCACCATCGGAGAGGGGAGGAAACACTGAAGCTTTCTTT. Protein: CASSPSERGGNTEAFF.

The rearrangement uses TRBV11-1 and TRBJ2-7; TRBD1 matches at 8 bases. The CDR3 has 14 amino acids. Germline CDR1 reads SGHAT; CDR2 reads FQDESV (reference sequence). V shed 2 bases, J shed 6 bases, and the junction held 6 bases outside the gene matches. CDR3 amino acids: CASSLRQGAIEQYF. In DNA, the CDR3 is TGTGCCAGCAGCTTAAGGCAGGGGGCTATCGAGCAGTACTTC.

This clone has only a few counts. The genes are TRBV19 and TRBJ1-1; D might be TRBD1 (5 bases). The CDR3 covers 12 residues. Per the germline V gene, CDR1 is LNHDA and CDR2 is SQIVND (reference sequence). Trimming cost V 4 bases and J 11 bases, with 14 bases left between them. CDR3 loop: CASSTQGSGAFF. For the CDR3, the DNA is TGTGCCAGTAGTACCCAGGGATCAGGCGCTTTCTTT.

The chain employs TRBV28 and TRBJ1-5, with 7 bases that match TRBD1. This CDR3 has 17 residues. Unmatched junction bases numbered 11, after V lost 5 bases and J lost 1 base. Per germline, CDR1 MDHEN and CDR2 SYDVKM. The CDR3 here is CASSPYFGQESNQPQHF. CDR3 nucleotide sequence: TGTGCCAGCAGTCCCTACTTTGGACAGGAGAGCAATCAGCCCCAGCATTTT.

The chain carries TRBV28 and TRBJ2-1, with 10 bases matching TRBD1. Germline CDR1 reads MDHEN; CDR2 reads SYDVKM. The CDR3 length is 16 residues. Unmatched junction bases numbered 10, after V lost 6 bases and J lost 5 bases. For the CDR3, the DNA is TGTGCCAGCAGAGATCCGGGACAGGGGTTGAACAATGAGCAGTTCTTC. Its translation is CASRDPGQGLNNEQFF.

This clone was found a few times. J is TRBJ1-2 and V is TRBV7-3, with TRBD1 matching over 11 bases. The length of the CDR3 is 14 residues. With 5 bases clipped from V and 3 bases from J, the junction kept 2 bases outside the gene matches. Germline-derived CDR1 and CDR2 are SGHTA and FQGTGA. For the CDR3, the DNA is TGTGCCAGCAGCAGGACAGGGGGCCACTATGGCTACACCTTC. Amino acids: CASSRTGGHYGYTF.

This clone showed up just a few times. The chain has TRBV2 and TRBJ2-3, with D tentatively TRBD2 (5 bases). Deletions cut 11 bases from V and 1 base from J, with 13 bases between. The CDR3 runs to 13 residues. The germline CDR1 and CDR2 sequences are SNHLY and FYNNEI. The CDR3 here is CAGLRTGTDTQYF. CDR3 in DNA: TGTGCCGGACTGAGGACTGGCACAGATACGCAGTATTTT.

This sequence joins TRBV19 and TRBJ1-5; 8 bases align to TRBD1. The CDR3 loop spans 15 amino acids. Germline CDR1 and CDR2: LNHDA and SQIVND (reference sequence). Trimming removed 3 bases from V and 2 bases from J; junction bases left unmatched: 3. CDR3: CASSIQGAGNQPQHF. The CDR3 DNA is TGTGCCAGTAGTATCCAGGGGGCGGGCAATCAGCCCCAGCATTTT.

This clone has more than one count but fewer than ten. This chain connects TRBV5-6 to TRBJ2-1; TRBD1 matches 7 bases. Germline V lookup: CDR1 SGHDT, CDR2 YYEEEE. The junction had 6 bases not matched to a gene; V was cut back by 2 bases and J by 4 bases. The CDR3 extends over 15 amino acids. CDR3 amino acids: CASSFDRVSYNEQFF. Here the CDR3 DNA reads TGTGCCAGCAGCTTTGACAGGGTCTCTTACAATGAGCAGTTCTTC.